This record covers a single TCR beta chain. The antigen is unknown. Only in-frame clones appear in the TCRdb table, and some are missing; sequencing was by immunoSEQ multiplex PCR. The sample has 15,000 or so clones; roughly 76% are singletons. V was pared by 4 bases and J by 7 bases, with 17 bases between. Germline values: CDR1 SGHRS, CDR2 YFSETQ. The CDR3 length is 15 residues. This entry comes from a study of tumor-infiltrating lymphocytes in localized non-small cell lung cancer. Overall study results and limits: Tumors had more T cell infiltration than uninvolved lung, per TCRbeta sequencing and CD3 counts. Different pieces of the same tissue went to different assays, confounding technical variation with intratumor heterogeneity.

The sample consisted of lung tumor tissue. The sequence came from a human donor with non-small cell lung cancer. V usage is TRBV5-1 and J usage is TRBJ1-4; weak D call: TRBD1 (5 bases). CDR3: CASSQGTSDGEKLFF. CDR3 DNA sequence: TGCGCCAGCAGCCAAGGGACTTCGGACGGTGAAAAACTGTTTTTT.